This T cell receptor beta chain was recorded in a study of human T cells and chemical hapten exposure (dated by TCRdb to the early 2020s). Turning to the overall study: For sensitization, 2% DPC in acetone was applied to a 2 cm by 2 cm area of upper inner arm skin. Patient blood was sampled pre-sensitization (week 0) and at 2, 6 and about 24 weeks after DPC sensitization. Libraries were pooled for sequencing, and per-sample TCR yields varied mainly because of small differences in library volumes within the pool. Throughout the roughly 24-week study period, patients were also given weekly therapeutic DPC doses on the scalp. Peripheral blood TCR repertoire changes were tracked in vivo in alopecia patients during primary and secondary sensitization to the hapten diphenylcyclopropenone (DPC). The patient cohort, mostly female, included alopecia areata with under or over 50% scalp involvement, alopecia totalis and alopecia universalis. For TCR sequencing, blood came from about 29 alopecia patients at anywhere from one to four time points (pre-sensitization, 2, 6 and 24 weeks). Patch tests used Finn chambers with 0.01% DPC on the upper back, scored after 6 days by International Contact Dermatitis Research Group standards. The full study reports these points: After repeated subsampling, changes were observed in the strength of the expansion versus patch-test correlation and in the threshold at which the correlation became significant. All patients had alopecia, a presumed autoimmune disease, so their immune response might differ from that of healthy individuals. Expanded TCRs formed significantly more large CDR3 similarity clusters than pre-sensitization or healthy control sets, consistent with antigen-driven responses. No change with DPC sensitization was found in the number of TCRs above 1 in 1000 frequency, and no evidence of global repertoire structure alterations was found. The number of PT1 expanded TCRs positively correlated with patch test score, significant at thresholds 8, 16 and 32 but not 4.

The protocol used for the library was RACE. This sample was sequenced with a NextSeq 500. Library preparation attached unique molecular identifiers to individual cDNA molecules for quantitative, reproducible TCR counting. Each blood RNA sample was used to sequence both TCR alpha and TCR beta chains. In the paper's pipeline: The median number of TCRs per sample was 95,638, ranging from 23,224 to 690,600. V, J and CDR3 annotation of the TCR reads was carried out using the Decombinator software suite. For PS versus PT1 abundance plots, all samples were subsampled to the same number of TCRs (28,000). TCRs were defined as expanded if absent before sensitization and observed at least eight times at the 2-week time point. TCRdb took the public reads, trimmed them with fastp at Q25, ran MiXCR for clone calling and kept in-frame beta chains. Rows merge per CDR3 protein into single entries with the most common DNA and genes. Here the V and J calls rest on TCRdb's processing, not on the authors' analysis. Recorded for this sample are about 98,000 distinct CDR3 sequences; 10% to 12% of them occurred a single time. Around 3.3% of the sample is in the top ten clones.

The CDR3 measures 14 amino acids from cysteine to phenylalanine. Just CDR3 DNA is preserved here, 42 bases in frame from base 1. V and J lose 0 bases and 4 bases, and a span of 9 bases separates them. Taken from the germline V gene, the CDR1 and CDR2 loops are SGDLS and YYNGEE. This specimen's time point label, interpreted: pre-sensitization, week 0. The treatment or condition label, read with the paper, signifies: therapeutic diphenylcyclopropenone sensitization with weekly scalp DPC. At every patch-test visit, the blood draw took place before the patch test was put on. Eligible patients were aged 18 to 70, diagnosed with alopecia, deemed suitable for DPC therapy, and excluded if pregnant. Total RNA was extracted from unfractionated whole blood collected in Tempus Blood RNA tubes. Of note for this clonotype: Its antigen is unknown. Per-nucleotide qualities are absent, and no much larger clonotype sits a single base away.

The specimen was whole blood, collected in connection with sensitization to the hapten diphenylcyclopropenone (DPC). This TCR came from a woman aged 60-70 years with alopecia areata. Some clones in this sample may be carry-over from other donors' samples. The chain is encoded by TRBV9 joined to TRBJ2-3; the best D guess is TRBD2, with 6 bases matching. The nucleotide sequence is given as TGTGCCAGCAGCGTAGTTAGCGGTTCAGATACGCAGTATTTT. Protein translation: CASSVVSGSDTQYF.